The present TCR beta chain was sequenced within a study of regulatory T cells in long-lasting Graves disease. Notes on the study in general: TCR diversity in persistent Graves' patients was below that of newly diagnosed ones. Persistent patients had more shared public clonotypes (approximately 2,700) than new patients (about 1,000).

Per the germline V gene, CDR1 is LNHNV and CDR2 is YYDKDF (reference sequence). The CDR3 is made up of 14 amino acids. V was pared by 6 bases and J by 9 bases, with 10 bases of the junction left unmatched. Arm-PCR of CDR3 regions with iRepertoire HTBI primers generated TCR beta libraries. Each CDR3 protein is one row after TCRdb ran MiXCR on the multiplex PCR reads. The table has roughly 410,000 distinct CDR3 sequences, roughly 15% seen once. Indicated time point: newly diagnosed GD, antithyroid drugs for less than 3 months. RNA isolated from PBMCs was used to make the TCR library. There are many counts of this clonotype. Its antigen is undetermined. These records were also assigned to another study, of T cells in Graves' hyperthyroidism and ophthalmopathy. That report notes: An absence of ophthalmopathy progression within 18 months meant stable Graves' hyperthyroidism. TCR CDR3 underwent first-round RT-PCR with the HTBI primer set.

The sequence was collected from a woman aged 40 to 50 with Graves disease. The chain joins TRBV15 to TRBJ2-1, with 8 bases identical to TRBD1. The sequencing used peripheral blood mononuclear cells (PBMCs), collected at new diagnosis, from a patient treated with antithyroid drugs. In DNA, the CDR3 is TGTGCCACCAGTAAGGACAGGGAATTGGGTGAGCAGTTCTTC. It encodes CATSKDRELGEQFF.